Below, one TCR beta chain is given with its context. Read coverage stops 3 residues before the CDR3 terminus; the germline J gene supplies the remainder. The protocol was immunoSEQ multiplex PCR, while the TCRdb copy is restricted to in-frame clones and leaves out a portion. This listing includes more than 40,000 clones. This CDR3 comprises 14 residues. CDR1 MGHRA and CDR2 YSYEKL come from the germline V gene. The sample originates from a study of T cells in women clearing cervical HPV infection. The source of this sequence is a woman aged 18 to 75 with a cervical HPV16 infection that either progressed to CIN3+ or cleared (not recorded which). This chain joins TRBV4-1 and TRBJ1-2, with D possibly TRBD1 on 6 matching bases. What was sequenced was blood buffy coat. CDR3 protein: CASSLLRQDHGYTF. The part of the CDR3 DNA that was read is TGCGCCAGCAGCCTGCTCCGACAGGACCACGGC.